This is a list of T cell receptor beta chains from one sample in a study of shared clonotypes between healthy human individuals. The assay was immunoSEQ multiplex PCR, and TCRdb's table has in-frame clones only and misses some. The top ten hold approximately 1% of the sample, which has about 1,800,000 clones, about 95% seen once. The sample consisted of naive CD8+ T cells sorted from blood. These receptor sequences come from a man between 18 and 29 years old in good health. CDR3s include the opening cysteine and the closing phenylalanine or tryptophan. Each record gives: V gene, J gene, CDR3 length, clone size, CDR3 protein. Not all rows give a size; the values are once, few, many and, for expanded clones, a class.

>TRBV4-1|TRBJ2-3|17|NA
CASSQDSGPQTTDTQYF
>TRBV29-1|TRBJ2-5|12|NA
CSVLTGSETQYF
>TRBV27|TRBJ2-1|14|once
CASSSPGLYNEQFF
>TRBV7-9|TRBJ1-1|16|NA
CASSPPTGGEGTEAFF
>TRBV28|TRBJ1-1|16|NA
CASSFPAGDMNTEAFF
>TRBV6-6|TRBJ1-1|13|NA
CASSYEGFTEAFF
>TRBV27|TRBJ1-1|16|NA
CASSLGQGHLNTEAFF
>TRBV27|TRBJ1-2|14|NA
CASSSIPTGNGYTF
>TRBV28|TRBJ1-1|15|NA
CASSFPRGGWTEAFF
>TRBV28|TRBJ1-2|13|NA
CASTYGADYGYTF
>TRBV19|TRBJ2-7|14|NA
CASSMGLALGEQYF
>TRBV19|TRBJ2-7|14|NA
CASSIGGGLYEQYF
>TRBV27|TRBJ1-2|14|few
CASRSTGGDYGYTF
>TRBV6-6|TRBJ2-7|15|NA
CASRAAWTVSYEQYF
>TRBV7-9|TRBJ2-7|13|NA
CASSLYQGNEQYF
>TRBV7-9|TRBJ2-7|15|NA
CASSLALAGNYEQYF
>TRBV7-9|TRBJ2-7|13|NA
CASSFQGFYEQYF
>TRBV4-3|TRBJ2-5|15|NA
CASSQEFEDQETQYF
>TRBV6-6|TRBJ2-2|11|NA
CAGSDTGELFF
>TRBV19|TRBJ2-5|14|once
CASGQGGFQETQYF
>TRBV28|TRBJ2-3|14|NA
CASSLMEASNTQYF
>TRBV6-1|TRBJ1-2|19|NA
CASSEAWAWTGTVRDGYTF
>TRBV6-1|TRBJ2-6|16|NA
CASSEGRIPGANVLTF
>TRBV9|TRBJ2-7|16|NA
CASSVAEGESSYEQYF
>TRBV27|TRBJ1-1|12|once
CATQSRGTEAFF
>TRBV10-1|TRBJ1-5|13|NA
CASSDGIHGPQHF
>TRBV19|TRBJ2-7|15|NA
CASSITGQGTLEQYF
>TRBV4-1|TRBJ2-7|17|NA
CASSQENPTDSQYEQYF
>TRBV5-6|TRBJ1-1|15|NA
CASSLEGDPGTEAFF
>TRBV7-6|TRBJ1-2|13|NA
CASGWDREDGYTF
>TRBV2|TRBJ2-7|12|NA
CASSDGMREQYF
>TRBV27|TRBJ2-7|14|NA
CASSLSGGTYEQYF
>TRBV9|TRBJ2-7|14|NA
CASSVADSPSEQYF
>TRBV28|TRBJ1-5|16|NA
CASTPGRPHSNQPQHF
>TRBV7-6|TRBJ2-1|14|NA
CASSPALWDNEQFF
>TRBV11-3|TRBJ2-3|13|NA
CASSRGHTDTQYF
>TRBV4-1|TRBJ1-5|17|NA
CASSQEGDLYSNQPQHF
>TRBV11-2|TRBJ2-3|16|once
CASSLDRWDESDTQYF
>TRBV10-2|TRBJ2-7|15|NA
CASSEPLAGGHEQYF
>TRBV9|TRBJ2-7|15|NA
CASSPSDREVYEQYF
>TRBV2|TRBJ2-7|14|NA
CASSEGQTSYEQYF
>TRBV6-5|TRBJ1-1|14|NA
CASSYAPENTEAFF
>TRBV25-1|TRBJ1-2|11|NA
CASGPFGGYTF
>TRBV5-4|TRBJ2-1|15|NA
CASSGGAGGPNEQFF
>TRBV29-1|TRBJ2-5|13|NA
CSVEAGDKETQYF
>TRBV7-9|TRBJ2-5|13|NA
CASSLVQAETQYF
>TRBV13|TRBJ2-7|16|NA
CASSLGYGGHPLEQYF
>TRBV10-3|TRBJ2-5|14|NA
CAISEWDSQETQYF
>TRBV13|TRBJ1-2|17|NA
CASSLAPWGTENYGYTF
>TRBV5-5|TRBJ2-7|13|NA
CASSFQVHYEQYF
>TRBV19|TRBJ1-1|14|NA
CASSNHREHTEAFF
>TRBV7-2|TRBJ2-7|14|NA
CASSLRGQAYEQYF
>TRBV5-6|TRBJ2-1|15|NA
CASSGTRSSYNEQFF
>TRBV6-5|TRBJ1-3|16|NA
CASSYSDRDGGNTIYF
>TRBV27|TRBJ2-1|16|once
CASSLELGSSYNEQFF
>TRBV5-1|TRBJ2-7|14|NA
CASSWEGSSYEQYF
>TRBV4-1|TRBJ2-5|16|few
CASSQEGQVFRETQYF